A single sample is the source of the 16 T cell receptor beta chains below, sequenced in a study of cytomegalovirus exposure and HLA in healthy donors. PCR was performed using 60 Vbeta and 13 Jbeta primers. Only in-frame clones appear in the TCRdb table, and some are missing; sequencing was by immunoSEQ multiplex PCR. The sample comprises approximately 190,000 clones, around 82% of which are singletons, and roughly 1.7% rests with the top ten. Sequenced material: PBMCs. These receptors were collected from a man in his forties or fifties in good health and CMV-seropositive.

This sequence joins TRBV6-5 and TRBJ1-6; possibly TRBD1 for D (6 bases). V was pared by 6 bases and J by 6 bases, with 12 bases between. The CDR3 is made up of 14 amino acids. Germline assignment: CDR1 MNHEY and CDR2 SVGAGI. The CDR3 loop reads CASRGAGTNSPLHF. The DNA of the CDR3 is TGTGCCAGCAGGGGGGCAGGGACTAATTCACCCCTCCACTTT.

This chain links TRBV5-1 with TRBJ2-1; the D gene is possibly TRBD2 (5 bases). Germline loops: CDR1 SGHRS, CDR2 YFSETQ. The CDR3 consists of 13 residues. The V and J ends lost 0 bases and 6 bases respectively, with 7 bases between them. In DNA form, the CDR3 reads TGCGCCAGCAGCTTGGGACTACTCAATGAGCAGTTCTTC. As protein: CASSLGLLNEQFF.

V is TRBV5-1 and J is TRBJ1-4; 9 nucleotides line up with TRBD1. The germline V gene encodes CDR1 SGHRS and CDR2 YFSETQ. The junction had 3 bases not matched to a gene; V was cut back by 4 bases and J by 5 bases. The CDR3 runs 14 residues. CDR3 coding DNA: TGCGCCAGCAGCCCGGGACAGGGAAATGAAAAACTGTTTTTT. It yields the protein CASSPGQGNEKLFF.

This chain links TRBV2 with TRBJ2-7; unclear D gene. Deletions cut 11 bases from V and 2 bases from J, with 16 bases between. The CDR3 runs to 13 residues. CDR1 is SNHLY, CDR2 FYNNEI, per germline. CDR3 bases: TGTGCCTCGGTCGGCACAGAGACCTACGAGCAGTACTTC. The encoded protein is CASVGTETYEQYF.

The chain couples TRBV27 to TRBJ2-3; weak D call: TRBD1 (6 bases). Deletions cut 2 bases from V and 3 bases from J, with 12 bases between. The V gene's germline CDR1 is MNHEY and CDR2 SMNVEV (reference sequence). The CDR3 length is 15 residues. CDR3 amino acids: CASSLIRGPTDTQYF. For the CDR3, the DNA is TGTGCCAGCAGTTTAATCAGGGGACCAACAGATACGCAGTATTTT.

The chain joins TRBV5-1 to TRBJ1-6; tentatively, D is TRBD1 (5 bases). CDR3 length equals 17 residues. V gave up 0 bases and J gave up 3 bases, with 13 bases separating them. Per germline, CDR1 SGHRS and CDR2 YFSETQ. This chain's CDR3 is CASSLVGRQSYNSPLHF. The CDR3 DNA reads TGCGCCAGCAGCTTGGTTGGCAGACAGAGCTATAATTCACCCCTCCACTTT.

This chain links TRBV6-4 with TRBJ2-2; no reliable D call. Looked up from germline, CDR1 is MRHNA and CDR2 is SNTAGT. This CDR3 is built from 13 residues. The V and J ends lost 6 bases and 6 bases respectively, with 11 bases between them. The DNA for the CDR3 is TGTGCCAGCAGCCTCGATGGAGCCGGGGAGCTGTTTTTT. Residues: CASSLDGAGELFF.

About this clone: The same CDR3 arises from other DNA sequences in this sample as well. The chain combines TRBV27 with TRBJ2-7; 8 bases fit TRBD1. CDR1 and CDR2 (germline): MNHEY, SMNVEV (reference sequence). Unmatched junction bases numbered 1, after V lost 5 bases and J lost 1 base. This CDR3 has 13 residues. The CDR3 loop is CASSRQGSYEQYF. CDR3 sequence (DNA): TGTGCCAGCAGTCGACAGGGGTCCTACGAGCAGTACTTC.

The genes are TRBV7-9 and TRBJ1-1; possible D gene TRBD1, 6 bases. The CDR3 is 14 residues long. Trimming shortened V by 5 bases and J by 6 bases, and 16 bases separated the two germline ends. CDR1 is SEHNR, CDR2 FQNEAQ, per germline (reference sequence). Written as DNA, the CDR3 is TGTGCCAGCAGCGGAGGGGGGGAGAGCCCTGAAGCTTTCTTT. Its protein product is CASSGGGESPEAFF.

This clone was seen a handful of times. This chain joins TRBV5-1 and TRBJ2-1; TRBD2 might be the D (5 bases). Germline values: CDR1 SGHRS, CDR2 YFSETQ. Trimming took 2 bases from V and 0 from J, leaving 15 bases between them. There are 17 residues in the CDR3. The CDR3 sequence is CASSFGLNTPSYNEQFF. The CDR3 nucleotides are TGCGCCAGCAGCTTCGGACTTAATACACCCTCCTACAATGAGCAGTTCTTC.

The rearrangement uses TRBV4-3 and TRBJ1-5; D not certain. The germline CDR1 and CDR2 sequences are LGHNA and YSLEER. CDR3 size: 13 residues. Trimming pared 2 bases from V and 4 bases from J, leaving 6 bases between. CDR3 residues: CASSQRTNQPQHF. CDR3 bases: TGCGCCAGCAGCCAACGGACTAATCAGCCCCAGCATTTT.

The chain is built from TRBV7-6 and TRBJ2-3, with 8 positions matching TRBD1. J lost 5 bases, V lost 8 bases, and 9 bases had no gene match. CDR1 and CDR2 from the germline V gene are SGHVS and FNYEAQ. The CDR3 has 14 amino acids. The CDR3 loop is CASSRTGNIDTQYF. In nucleotides, the CDR3 is TGTGCCAGCTCCAGGACAGGGAATATAGATACGCAGTATTTT.

V usage is TRBV7-3 and J usage is TRBJ2-3; D remains ambiguous. This CDR3 is built from 12 residues. V lost 4 bases and J 2 bases, leaving 4 bases between the germline ends. Per germline, CDR1 SGHTA and CDR2 FQGTGA. The CDR3 loop reads CASSSNTDTQYF. In DNA, the CDR3 is TGTGCCAGCAGCTCTAACACAGATACGCAGTATTTT. Full variable domain (outside the CDR3, taken from reference TRBV7-3 and TRBJ2-3): GAGVSQTPSNKVTEKGKYVELRCDPISGHTALYWYRQSLGQGPEFLIYFQGTGAADDSGLPNDRFFAVRPEGSVSTLKIQRTERGDSAVYLCASSSNTDTQYFGPGTRLTVL.

The chain is built from TRBV7-2 and TRBJ1-5; D uncertain. The ends were cut back, 4 bases at V and 7 bases at J, with 11 bases in the middle. The CDR3 runs 13 residues. CDR1 is SGHTA, CDR2 FQGNSA, per germline. This CDR3 is CASSSHVQQPQHF. The CDR3 DNA follows: TGTGCCAGCAGCTCCCACGTCCAGCAGCCCCAGCATTTT.

The genes are TRBV28 and TRBJ1-5; D might be TRBD1 (6 bases). This CDR3 region has 13 residues. Per the germline V gene, CDR1 is MDHEN and CDR2 is SYDVKM. V lost 6 bases to trimming and J lost 7 bases, with 13 bases between them. The CDR3 nucleotides are TGTGCCAGCAGGGGCAGGGGCGGGCAGCCCCAGCATTTT. Translating gives CASRGRGGQPQHF.

The chain joins TRBV7-9 to TRBJ1-1, with D hard to call. This CDR3 is built from 13 residues. V was clipped by 1 base and J by 4 bases, with 7 bases between them. Germline V gives CDR1 SEHNR, CDR2 FQNEAQ (reference sequence). The CDR3 loop is CASSLESGTEAFF. As DNA, the CDR3 is TGTGCCAGCAGCTTAGAGTCGGGCACTGAAGCTTTCTTT.